This T cell receptor beta chain comes out of a study of OX40 agonist ivuxolimab in advanced cancers. Background on the study: The drug used for patients, ivuxolimab, was an agonistic anti-OX40 (CD134) antibody. Among those enrolled, mean age was about 63 years (range roughly 23 to 85) and 75% to 90% were male. Patients received intravenous ivuxolimab every 2 weeks at 0.01 to 10 mg/kg. Study-level findings and limits: Some nonresponders also had low normalized T-cell clonal expansion.

A note on this clone: What it binds is not known.

V dropped 9 bases and J dropped 5; count of bases not matched to a gene: 9. Germline-derived CDR1 and CDR2 are ENHRY and SYGVKD. The CDR3 covers 14 residues. Clones were read by immunoSEQ multiplex PCR, and TCRdb kept only the in-frame ones, dropping some. Of 65,000 to 80,000 clones in the sample, over 75% were seen once. The chain combines TRBV10-3 with TRBJ2-1; 8 positions match TRBD2. This TCR was sampled from an adult with an advanced solid tumor such as melanoma, head and neck, liver or kidney cancer. The sequencing here drew on CD4+ or CD8+ T cells sorted from blood, taken in a trial of the OX40 agonist ivuxolimab. The CDR3 region has the DNA TGTGCCATAGCAACTAGCGGAGGGGACAATGAGCAGTTCTTC. It translates to CAIATSGGDNEQFF.